This passage covers 20 T cell receptor beta chains from one sample sequenced in a study of T cell changes during pregnancy in multiple sclerosis. The repertoire was sequenced with immunoSEQ multiplex PCR; TCRdb's copy has only in-frame clones and lacks some. This table holds about 36,000 clones, roughly nine tenths found once. The sequencing used CD4+ T cells from peripheral blood mononuclear cells, collected after pregnancy. The receptors here all came from a female donor with multiple sclerosis, enrolled in a pregnancy study.

This chain links TRBV6-4 with TRBJ2-6; 8 bases fit TRBD1. This CDR3 spans 16 amino acids. V gave up 4 bases and J gave up 3 bases; unmatched junction bases: 5. The V gene's germline CDR1 is MRHNA and CDR2 SNTAGT. The chain's CDR3 is CASSVGTGGGANVLTF. CDR3 DNA: TGTGCCAGCAGTGTCGGGACAGGCGGTGGGGCCAACGTCCTGACTTTC.

V is TRBV9 and J is TRBJ2-3, with 13 bases matching TRBD2. CDR1 and CDR2 from the germline V gene are SGDLS and YYNGEE. After removal of 1 base from V and 4 bases from J, the junction contained 3 bases not matched to a gene. This CDR3 comprises 16 residues. CDR3 region: CASSVYTSGGADTQYF. CDR3 coding DNA: TGTGCCAGCAGCGTATATACTAGCGGGGGGGCAGATACGCAGTATTTT.

The rearrangement links TRBV18 to TRBJ2-1, with 7 bases aligning to TRBD2. Germline assignment: CDR1 KGHSH and CDR2 LQKENI. Unmatched junction bases numbered 3, after V lost 1 base and J lost 6 bases. The CDR3 runs 14 residues. The CDR3 DNA is TGTGCCAGCTCACCACGTGGCGGGGGCAATGAGCAGTTCTTC. It encodes CASSPRGGGNEQFF.

The gene calls are TRBV11-1 and TRBJ2-5; TRBD2 aligns across 7 bases. V was clipped by 6 bases and J by 5 bases; unmatched bases: 15. The CDR3 extends over 16 amino acids. Germline lookup yields CDR1 SGHAT and CDR2 FQDESV (reference sequence). The CDR3 coding sequence is TGTGCCAGCAGATTGCGCGGGAGAGGCGGATTGGAGACCCAGTACTTC. It translates to CASRLRGRGGLETQYF.

The chain couples TRBV29-1 to TRBJ2-7; possibly TRBD1 for D (5 bases). Germline V gene data show CDR1 as SQVTM and CDR2 as ANQGSEA. This CDR3 spans 12 amino acids. V dropped 4 bases and J dropped 1 base, with 8 bases sitting between them. The CDR3 DNA reads TGCAGCGTTGCGCAGGGTTCCTACGAGCAGTACTTC. Translation: CSVAQGSYEQYF.

The CDR3 loop reads CASRLGGGVGEQYF. The CDR3 DNA reads TGCGCCAGCAGGCTTGGAGGCGGGGTTGGAGAGCAGTACTTC. The chain links TRBV5-1 to TRBJ2-7, with D possibly TRBD2 on 6 matching bases. The CDR3 has 14 residues. Between the trimmed V and J ends, which lost 5 bases and 7 bases, there was a span of 19 bases. Germline V gene lookup returns CDR1 SGHRS and CDR2 YFSETQ.

The chain employs TRBV6-5 and TRBJ2-4, with D tentatively TRBD1 (5 bases). The V gene's germline CDR1 is MNHEY and CDR2 SVGAGI. This CDR3 is built from 15 residues. The ends were cut back, 5 bases at V and 3 bases at J, with 14 bases in the middle. The CDR3 loop reads CASSTWGRSKNIQYF. The DNA for the CDR3 is TGTGCCAGCAGTACCTGGGGCCGGAGCAAAAACATTCAGTACTTC.

This sequence joins TRBV7-9 and TRBJ2-3, with 9 bases that match TRBD2. CDR3 length equals 15 residues. The trim removed 0 bases at V and 3 bases at J, leaving 1 base unmatched. CDR1 and CDR2 from the germline V gene are SEHNR and FQNEAQ (reference sequence). In DNA form, the CDR3 reads TGTGCCAGCAGCTTAGCTAGCGGGAGTACAGATACGCAGTATTTT. Its protein product is CASSLASGSTDTQYF.

The chain uses TRBV11-2 and TRBJ2-4; D gene unclear. CDR1 SGHAT and CDR2 FQNNGV come from the germline V gene. V lost 2 bases and J lost 3, with 14 bases in between. CDR3 length equals 16 residues. CDR3 sequence: CASSLLPLGDKNIQYF. The CDR3 DNA reads TGTGCCAGCAGCTTACTCCCGCTAGGCGACAAAAACATTCAGTACTTC.

This clone was recorded once. This chain connects TRBV6-6 to TRBJ1-1, with TRBD1 matching over 11 bases. V lost 2 bases, J lost 5 bases, and 7 bases stayed unmatched. Per the germline V gene, CDR1 is MNHNY and CDR2 is SVGAGI (reference sequence). The CDR3 contains 16 residues. The CDR3 is CASSYPTGTGGTEAFF. The CDR3 DNA is TGTGCCAGCAGTTACCCGACCGGGACAGGGGGTACTGAAGCTTTCTTT.

This clone has only one observation. V gene TRBV11-2 combines with J gene TRBJ1-1, with D unclear. The CDR3 has 13 amino acids. The germline V gene has CDR1 SGHAT and CDR2 FQNNGV. The V and J ends lost 2 bases and 1 base respectively, with 5 bases between them. The CDR3 bases are TGTGCCAGCAGCTTAAACAGGAACACTGAAGCTTTCTTT. Protein product: CASSLNRNTEAFF.

V is TRBV6-1 and J is TRBJ1-5; 7 nucleotides align to TRBD1. CDR1 MNHNS and CDR2 SASEGT come from the germline V gene. The CDR3 loop spans 14 amino acids. The V segment lost 8 bases and the J segment 5 bases; nucleotides outside the gene matches: 9. CDR3 nucleotides: TGTGCCAGCTGGACAGGAGAGGCTTATCAGCCCCAGCATTTT. It specifies CASWTGEAYQPQHF.

This clone was counted a single time. This chain links TRBV7-2 with TRBJ2-5; 9 positions match TRBD1. The ends lost 4 bases at V and 5 bases at J; junction bases unmatched: 5. Germline V lookup: CDR1 SGHTA, CDR2 FQGNSA. The CDR3 is made up of 14 amino acids. CDR3: CASSSDRGSETQYF. For the CDR3, the DNA is TGTGCCAGCAGCTCCGACAGGGGGAGCGAGACCCAGTACTTC.

The J gene is TRBJ2-6, the V gene TRBV19; D unresolved. Trimming took 2 bases from V and 0 from J, leaving 5 bases between them. The CDR3 is made up of 15 amino acids. Germline V gene lookup returns CDR1 LNHDA and CDR2 SQIVND (reference sequence). CDR3 sequence (DNA): TGTGCCAGTAGTATATCAGACTCTGGGGCCAACGTCCTGACTTTC. This translates into CASSISDSGANVLTF. The full variable domain, its missing parts supplied by reference TRBV19 and TRBJ2-6, is DGGITQSPKYLFRKEGQNVTLSCEQNLNHDAMYWYRQDPGQGLRLIYYSQIVNDFQKGDIAEGYSVSREKKESFPLTVTSAQKNPTAFYLCASSISDSGANVLTFGAGSRLTVL.

The chain uses TRBV18 and TRBJ2-1; TRBD2 agrees at 10 bases. CDR3 length equals 16 residues. CDR1 and CDR2 (germline): KGHSH, LQKENI. The V segment lost 3 bases and the J segment 1 base; nucleotides outside the gene matches: 3. DNA for the CDR3: TGTGCCAGCTCACCCGGACTAGCGGATTCCTACAATGAGCAGTTCTTC. Its translation is CASSPGLADSYNEQFF.

The rearrangement joins TRBV4-2 to TRBJ2-3; 14 nucleotides line up with TRBD2. From germline, CDR1 is LGHNA and CDR2 YNFKEQ. Unmatched junction bases numbered 8, after V lost 4 bases and J lost 2 bases. There are 18 residues in the CDR3. The CDR3 loop reads CASSLGTSGGLDTDTQYF. The DNA for the CDR3 is TGTGCCAGCAGCCTGGGGACTAGCGGGGGTCTTGACACAGATACGCAGTATTTT.

The chain has TRBV5-5 and TRBJ1-2; 8 bases fit TRBD1. The CDR3 consists of 13 residues. Losses at the gene ends were 7 bases for V and 0 bases for J; bases not matched to a gene: 2. Germline assignment: CDR1 SGHKS and CDR2 YYEKEE (reference sequence). CDR3 DNA: TGTGCCAGCGGGACAGGTTCTAACTATGGCTACACCTTC. It is translated as CASGTGSNYGYTF.

This chain joins TRBV5-1 and TRBJ1-4, with a weak D call TRBD1 (5 bases). CDR1 and CDR2 (germline): SGHRS, YFSETQ. The ends were cut back, 4 bases at V and 4 bases at J, with 17 bases in the middle. The CDR3 is 16 amino acids. The CDR3 nucleotides are TGCGCCAGCAGCCCTCAGGCAGGGCCGGGTAATGAAAAACTGTTTTTT. Translation gives CASSPQAGPGNEKLFF.

This chain connects TRBV25-1 to TRBJ1-2; D is uncertain. Germline loops: CDR1 MGHDK, CDR2 SYGVNS. V lost 4 bases and J 3 bases, leaving 9 bases between the germline ends. The CDR3 length is 13 residues. The CDR3 reads CASSGILDYGYTF. The CDR3 nucleotides read TGTGCCAGCAGTGGTATTCTTGACTATGGCTACACCTTC.

The CDR3 DNA reads TGTGCCAGCGGACGGGACTTGCCCAACGAGCAGTACTTC. Encoded protein: CASGRDLPNEQYF. This chain connects TRBV27 to TRBJ2-7; D is perhaps TRBD2 (6 bases). V was clipped by 8 bases and J by 5 bases, with 16 bases between them. This CDR3 is built from 13 residues. The germline CDR1 and CDR2 sequences are MNHEY and SMNVEV (reference sequence).